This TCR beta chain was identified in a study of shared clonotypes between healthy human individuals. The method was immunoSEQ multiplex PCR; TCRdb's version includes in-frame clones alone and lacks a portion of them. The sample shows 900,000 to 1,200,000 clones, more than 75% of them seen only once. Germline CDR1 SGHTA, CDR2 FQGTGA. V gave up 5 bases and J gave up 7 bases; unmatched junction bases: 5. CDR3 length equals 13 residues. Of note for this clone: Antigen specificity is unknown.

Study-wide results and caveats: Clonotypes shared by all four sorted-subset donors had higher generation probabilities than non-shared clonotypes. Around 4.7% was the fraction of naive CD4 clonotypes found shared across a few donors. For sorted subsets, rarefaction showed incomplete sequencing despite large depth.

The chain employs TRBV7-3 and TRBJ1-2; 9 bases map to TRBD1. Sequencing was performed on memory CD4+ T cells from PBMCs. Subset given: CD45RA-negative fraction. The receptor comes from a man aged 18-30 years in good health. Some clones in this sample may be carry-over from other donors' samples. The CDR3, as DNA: TGTGCCAGCAGCCCTGGACAGGGGCTTGGCTACACCTTC. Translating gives CASSPGQGLGYTF.